A single sample gave rise to the 26 T cell receptor beta chains below, sequenced in a study of siplizumab effects on memory and regulatory T cells. The protocol was immunoSEQ multiplex PCR, while the TCRdb copy is restricted to in-frame clones and leaves out a portion. The repertoire consists of about 87,000 clones, with around 90% occurring once and the leading ten covering over 12%. The sequenced material came from CD4+ T cells sorted from blood. These receptors all stem from a human donor in good health.

The CDR3 sequence: CASSLGLAGGPRGTQYF. DNA of the CDR3: TGTGCCAGCAGCTTGGGACTAGCGGGAGGTCCTCGAGGGACCCAGTACTTC. V gene TRBV7-3 combines with J gene TRBJ2-5, with 15 bases lining up with TRBD2. With 3 bases clipped from V and 7 bases from J, the junction kept 9 bases outside the gene matches. Germline CDR1 SGHTA, CDR2 FQGTGA. The CDR3 spans 17 residues.

The V call is TRBV5-1, the J call TRBJ2-1; a weak D match, TRBD2 (6 bases). V lost 1 base and J lost 1, with 9 bases in between. The CDR3 is 15 amino acids. Germline CDR1 and CDR2: SGHRS and YFSETQ. The CDR3: CASSLNAGSYNEQFF. CDR3 DNA sequence: TGCGCCAGCAGCTTGAACGCGGGATCCTACAATGAGCAGTTCTTC. The full variable domain, rest sourced from reference TRBV5-1 and TRBJ2-1, is KAGVTQTPRYLIKTRGQQVTLSCSPISGHRSVSWYQQTPGQGLQFLFEYFSETQRNKGNFPGRFSGRQFSNSRSEMNVSTLELGDSALYLCASSLNAGSYNEQFFGPGTRLTVL.

V and J are TRBV4-3 and TRBJ1-5; D is ambiguous. Between the trimmed V and J ends, which lost 2 bases and 6 bases, there was a span of 11 bases. Germline V gene data show CDR1 as LGHNA and CDR2 as YSLEER. CDR3 size: 14 residues. CDR3 DNA sequence: TGCGCCAGCAGCCAAAAAAGTGGAGGTCAGCCCCAGCATTTT. Protein: CASSQKSGGQPQHF.

The chain links TRBV6-4 to TRBJ2-1, with 7 bases lining up with TRBD1. The CDR3 spans 13 residues. The V gene's germline CDR1 is MRHNA and CDR2 SNTAGT. After removal of 5 bases from V and 9 bases from J, the junction contained 7 bases not matched to a gene. In DNA form, the CDR3 reads TGTGCCAGCAGTTGGACAGGCCAGTCTGAGCAGTTCTTC. It encodes CASSWTGQSEQFF.

This clone was seen only once. V is TRBV30 and J is TRBJ1-4; D not resolved. V lost 1 base, J lost 8 bases, and 14 bases lay in between. Germline V gene sequence: CDR1 GTSNPN, CDR2 SVGIG (reference sequence). The CDR3 loop spans 14 amino acids. DNA of the CDR3: TGTGCCTGGAGTGCACTCCGGGAGGAGGAAAAACTGTTTTTT. It yields the protein CAWSALREEEKLFF. The complete variable domain, with remaining parts taken from reference TRBV30 and TRBJ1-4, reads SQTIHQWPATLVQPVGSPLSLECTVEGTSNPNLYWYRQAAGRGLQLLFYSVGIGQISSEVPQNLSASRPQDRQFILSSKKLLLSDSGFYLCAWSALREEEKLFFGSGTQLSVL.

The chain carries TRBV6-1 and TRBJ1-4; 10 bases are shared with TRBD1. There are 15 residues in the CDR3. V gave up 8 bases and J gave up 7 bases; unmatched junction bases: 10. Per the germline V gene, CDR1 is MNHNS and CDR2 is SASEGT. This chain's CDR3 is CASLFPGTGVEKLFF. The CDR3 region has the DNA TGTGCCAGCCTTTTTCCCGGGACAGGGGTTGAAAAACTGTTTTTT.

The table lists this clone with a count of one. The J gene is TRBJ1-2, the V gene TRBV6-1; 10 bases map to TRBD1. The germline gives CDR1 MNHNS, CDR2 SASEGT. V dropped 4 bases and J dropped 7; count of bases not matched to a gene: 9. The CDR3 length is 15 residues. The CDR3 bases are TGTGCCAGCAGTGCTGCTAGACAGGGGGCCTTTGGCTACACCTTC. This translates into CASSAARQGAFGYTF.

A single count supports this clone. The V gene is TRBV4-1, the J gene TRBJ2-1, with D perhaps TRBD2 (5 bases). This CDR3 has 14 residues. V was clipped by 5 bases and J by 6 bases, with 14 bases between them. Looked up from germline, CDR1 is MGHRA and CDR2 is YSYEKL. CDR3 sequence (DNA): TGCGCCAGCAGCTCCCGGGATCCTCTCAATGAGCAGTTCTTC. Protein: CASSSRDPLNEQFF.

The chain carries TRBV30 and TRBJ2-3; D unclear. Germline V gives CDR1 GTSNPN, CDR2 SVGIG (reference sequence). V lost 2 bases, J lost 2 bases, and 11 bases lay in between. This CDR3 spans 14 amino acids. CDR3 coding DNA: TGTGCCTGGAGTAGTCTCGCTCTCACAGATACGCAGTATTTT. Translating gives CAWSSLALTDTQYF.

The chain carries TRBV7-6 and TRBJ2-1; 11 bases are a match to TRBD2. J lost 2 bases, V lost 4 bases, and 13 bases had no gene match. The germline CDR1 and CDR2 sequences are SGHVS and FNYEAQ. CDR3 length: 19 residues. CDR3 in DNA: TGTGCCAGCAGCTCTCCCCCTAGCGGGAGGAGCAGGACCTACAATGAGCAGTTCTTC. Translated: CASSSPPSGRSRTYNEQFF.

The table lists this clone with a count of one. The chain recombines TRBV13 with TRBJ2-4; no firm D call. Germline assignment: CDR1 PRHDT and CDR2 FYEKMQ (reference sequence). The germline V and J ends were trimmed by 2 bases and 7 bases, with 6 bases remaining between them. The CDR3 extends over 12 amino acids. CDR3 loop: CASSLNRNIQYF. For the CDR3, the DNA is TGTGCCAGCAGCTTAAATCGGAACATTCAGTACTTC.

The V call is TRBV5-1, the J call TRBJ2-7; 10 positions match TRBD2. The V gene end was trimmed by 0 bases and the J gene end by 0 bases; junction bases not matched to a gene: 9. The CDR3 consists of 18 residues. Germline CDR1 and CDR2: SGHRS and YFSETQ. The CDR3: CASSLGGASGSRSYEQYF. The CDR3 nucleotides read TGCGCCAGCAGCTTGGGGGGTGCTAGCGGGAGCCGCTCCTACGAGCAGTACTTC.

The gene calls are TRBV2 and TRBJ2-1; TRBD1 might be the D (6 bases). This CDR3 is 14 amino acids long. Germline lookup yields CDR1 SNHLY and CDR2 FYNNEI. V lost 1 base, J lost 7 bases, and 11 bases lay in between. CDR3 residues: CASSEGGTLNEQFF. The CDR3 nucleotides are TGTGCCAGCAGTGAAGGGGGGACACTGAATGAGCAGTTCTTC.

The CDR3 DNA reads TGTGCCAGCAGCCTTTCCCGGAACACTGAAGCTTTCTTT. This codes for CASSLSRNTEAFF. This chain uses TRBV6-4 with TRBJ1-1; the D is unclear. Between the trimmed V and J ends, which lost 6 bases and 1 base, there was a span of 9 bases. This CDR3 is built from 13 residues. Germline CDR1 and CDR2: MRHNA and SNTAGT.

This chain links TRBV2 with TRBJ1-1; 7 nucleotides agree with TRBD1. V lost 5 bases and J lost 1; bases outside the gene matches: 7. Germline V CDR1 and CDR2: SNHLY, FYNNEI. CDR3 length: 15 residues. CDR3 amino acids: CASSYRGVGNTEAFF. The CDR3 nucleotides are TGTGCCAGCAGTTACAGGGGTGTTGGGAACACTGAAGCTTTCTTT.

The chain links TRBV5-1 to TRBJ2-7; D possibly uses TRBD1 or TRBD2 (6 bases each). This CDR3 region has 15 residues. V was cut by 4 bases and J by 3 bases, with 17 bases left in between. Per the germline V gene, CDR1 is SGHRS and CDR2 is YFSETQ. The chain's CDR3 is CASSADAGHLYEQYF. The CDR3 region has the DNA TGCGCCAGCAGCGCGGACGCGGGACACCTCTACGAGCAGTACTTC.

V is TRBV29-1 and J is TRBJ2-2; 10 bases line up with TRBD1. V lost 7 bases and J lost 6; bases outside the gene matches: 11. Germline CDR1 reads SQVTM; CDR2 reads ANQGSEA. The CDR3 sequence is 15 residues long. The DNA for the CDR3 is TGCAGCGCCAACTCGGGACAGGGGAATTCCGGGGAGCTGTTTTTT. As protein: CSANSGQGNSGELFF.

Only a few counts were recorded for this clone. The chain has TRBV7-3 and TRBJ2-5; D ambiguous. With 6 bases removed from V and 5 bases from J, the gap between germline ends came to 4 bases. The CDR3 spans 10 residues. Germline CDR1 and CDR2: SGHTA and FQGTGA. CDR3 in DNA: TGTGCCAGCAGTGCGGAGACCCAGTACTTC. This encodes CASSAETQYF. The full variable domain, rest sourced from reference TRBV7-3 and TRBJ2-5, is GAGVSQTPSNKVTEKGKYVELRCDPISGHTALYWYRQSLGQGPEFLIYFQGTGAADDSGLPNDRFFAVRPEGSVSTLKIQRTERGDSAVYLCASSAETQYFGPGTRLLVL.

The chain combines TRBV7-2 with TRBJ2-5; 8 bases fit TRBD2. Germline assignment: CDR1 SGHTA and CDR2 FQGNSA. V was clipped by 5 bases and J by 9 bases; unmatched bases: 2. This CDR3 region has 11 residues. The CDR3: CASSPAGAQYF. In nucleotides, the CDR3 is TGTGCCAGCAGCCCAGCGGGGGCCCAGTACTTC.

This sequence joins TRBV4-1 and TRBJ1-2; maybe TRBD1 (5 bases). The germline CDR1 and CDR2 sequences are MGHRA and YSYEKL. Trimming removed 5 bases from V and 5 bases from J, with 15 bases in between. CDR3 length: 14 amino acids. Here the CDR3 reads CASSFDVAGYGYTF. The CDR3 nucleotides read TGCGCCAGCAGCTTCGACGTAGCAGGGTATGGCTACACCTTC.

The chain recombines TRBV6-6 with TRBJ1-4; D uncertain. Looked up from germline, CDR1 is MNHNY and CDR2 is SVGAGI (reference sequence). V was clipped by 6 bases and J by 7 bases, with 18 bases between them. The CDR3 runs 15 residues. CDR3 nucleotide sequence: TGTGCCAGCAGCTCCCTGGGTGAGCGAACTGAAAAACTGTTTTTT. Encoded protein: CASSSLGERTEKLFF.

The chain couples TRBV6-6 to TRBJ1-3; 7 bases agree with TRBD1. The V and J ends lost 2 bases and 2 bases, in that order; junction bases with no gene match: 6. CDR1 and CDR2 from the germline V gene are MNHNY and SVGAGI (reference sequence). The CDR3 consists of 16 residues. The CDR3, as DNA: TGTGCCAGCAGTTACCGCACCGGGACAGCTGGAAACACCATATATTTT. It translates to CASSYRTGTAGNTIYF.

V and J are TRBV7-3 and TRBJ2-5; D is ambiguous. Germline V lookup: CDR1 SGHTA, CDR2 FQGTGA. There are 15 residues in the CDR3. V was trimmed by 4 bases and J by 2 bases, leaving 14 bases between them. The CDR3 loop reads CASSSWDAPQETQYF. The CDR3 bases are TGTGCCAGCAGCTCCTGGGATGCTCCTCAAGAGACCCAGTACTTC.

J is TRBJ1-2 and V is TRBV5-1; D remains ambiguous. V lost 0 bases, J lost 0 bases, and 9 bases lay in between. The CDR3 consists of 15 residues. Germline V gives CDR1 SGHRS, CDR2 YFSETQ. CDR3 sequence (DNA): TGCGCCAGCAGCTTGGACCTAGGGCCTAACTATGGCTACACCTTC. It specifies CASSLDLGPNYGYTF.

This clone was counted only a few times. The rearrangement links TRBV18 to TRBJ2-7; the match to TRBD2 covers 7 bases. The CDR3 runs to 16 residues. Trimming cost V 2 bases and J 7 bases; bases outside gene matches: 14. Germline CDR1 and CDR2: KGHSH and LQKENI. DNA for the CDR3: TGTGCCAGCTCACCAAGGGTTTCCGGGACTATGGGAGAGCAGTACTTC. Translated, it gives CASSPRVSGTMGEQYF.

The DNA of the CDR3 is TGTGCCAGCAGTCCCTCGCGGGGGCCCTCCTACGAGCAGTACTTC. Protein: CASSPSRGPSYEQYF. The chain is built from TRBV2 and TRBJ2-7; the D gene is possibly TRBD2 (7 bases). Trimming shortened V by 5 bases and J by 0 bases, and 14 bases separated the two germline ends. The germline CDR1 and CDR2 sequences are SNHLY and FYNNEI. This CDR3 comprises 15 residues. Full variable domain (remainder filled in from reference TRBV2 and TRBJ2-7): EPEVTQTPSHQVTQMGQEVILRCVPISNHLYFYWYRQILGQKVEFLVSFYNNEISEKSEIFDDQFSVERPDGSNFTLKIRSTKLEDSAMYFCASSPSRGPSYEQYFGPGTRLTVT.